One and the same sample provided the 31 T cell receptor beta chains below, sequenced in a study of patients and donors after allogeneic stem cell transplantation. Using its own MiXCR run on the RT-PCR reads, TCRdb lists one record per CDR3 protein. The profile shows about 410,000 distinct CDR3 sequences, about a sixth of them singletons. Input material: blood, either unsorted or a sorted T cell fraction (not recorded which). All receptors derive from a human donor who was either an allogeneic HSCT recipient or a stem cell or donor lymphocyte infusion donor (not recorded which). It is not recorded whose cells these are; they may come from a transplant donor.

The chain joins TRBV10-3 to TRBJ2-5, with 9 bases that match TRBD2. Germline CDR1 and CDR2: ENHRY and SYGVKD. The CDR3 consists of 14 residues. The junction had 4 bases not matched to a gene; V was cut back by 3 bases and J by 5 bases. The DNA for the CDR3 is TGTGCCATCAGTGACCCCAGCGGGAGGGAGACCCAGTACTTC. Translated, it gives CAISDPSGRETQYF.

The chain links TRBV5-1 to TRBJ2-2; 7 nucleotides match TRBD1. Trimming removed 4 bases from V and 4 bases from J; junction bases left unmatched: 4. The CDR3 loop spans 14 amino acids. CDR1 and CDR2 from the germline V gene are SGHRS and YFSETQ. The CDR3 spells CASSQGQITGELFF. CDR3 DNA sequence: TGCGCCAGCAGCCAGGGACAGATCACCGGGGAGCTGTTTTTT.

The chain uses TRBV20-1 and TRBJ2-3, with 7 bases aligning to TRBD2. The germline gives CDR1 DFQATT, CDR2 SNEGSKA (reference sequence). Trimming cost V 0 bases and J 4 bases; bases outside gene matches: 4. This CDR3 is built from 14 residues. The CDR3 region is CSAREGGSADTQYF. Here the CDR3 DNA reads TGCAGTGCTAGAGAGGGGGGGAGTGCAGATACGCAGTATTTT.

This clonotype was found many times. The chain recombines TRBV29-1 with TRBJ1-2, with 9 bases that match TRBD1. Looked up from germline, CDR1 is SQVTM and CDR2 is ANQGSEA. The CDR3 is made up of 16 amino acids. J lost 6 bases, V lost 0 bases, and 11 bases had no gene match. This CDR3 is CSVEDPQIWTGDGYTF. CDR3 nucleotides: TGCAGCGTTGAAGATCCCCAAATCTGGACAGGGGATGGCTACACCTTC.

Only a few counts were recorded for this clonotype. The V call is TRBV24-1, the J call TRBJ2-1, with 11 bases aligning to TRBD2. V dropped 5 bases and J dropped 3; count of bases not matched to a gene: 8. The CDR3 is 17 residues long. Germline CDR1 and CDR2: KGHDR and SFDVKD. CDR3 amino acids: CATSGIGTSGDYNEQFF. In DNA, the CDR3 is TGTGCCACCAGTGGAATCGGGACTAGCGGTGACTACAATGAGCAGTTCTTC.

This chain links TRBV18 with TRBJ2-7, with D tentatively TRBD1 (5 bases). V shed 1 base and J shed 5 bases, with 15 bases lying between them. Germline V gene data show CDR1 as KGHSH and CDR2 as LQKENI. This CDR3 spans 15 amino acids. CDR3 coding DNA: TGTGCCAGCTCACCACGACTGTACCAGGGCCACGAGCAGTACTTC. Protein product: CASSPRLYQGHEQYF.

V and J are TRBV11-3 and TRBJ2-2; D not resolved. Germline assignment: CDR1 SGHNT and CDR2 YENEEA. Trimming took off 2 bases at V and 4 bases at J, with 11 bases between the two ends. This CDR3 comprises 15 residues. The CDR3 sequence: CASSLYSAITGELFF. The CDR3 region has the DNA TGTGCCAGCAGCTTATACAGTGCGATCACCGGGGAGCTGTTTTTT.

The chain couples TRBV6-2 or TRBV6-3 to TRBJ2-7; D not resolved. The CDR3 sequence is 11 residues long. Germline loops: CDR1 MNHEY, CDR2 SVGEGT. V was shortened by 5 bases and J by 4 bases, with 6 bases between the two germline ends. The CDR3 loop reads CASSDRYEQYF. The CDR3 region has the DNA TGTGCCAGCAGTGATAGGTACGAGCAGTACTTC.

J is TRBJ1-4 and V is TRBV24-1, with D maybe TRBD1 (5 bases). Germline values: CDR1 KGHDR, CDR2 SFDVKD. The CDR3 runs 14 residues. V was shortened by 2 bases and J by 7 bases, with 10 bases between the two germline ends. CDR3 sequence reads: CATSDSRAGEKLFF. The CDR3 DNA sequence: TGTGCCACCAGTGATTCCAGGGCCGGTGAAAAACTGTTTTTT.

There are a few counts of this clonotype. This rearrangement joins TRBV7-3 to TRBJ2-1; 15 nucleotides agree with TRBD2. The CDR3 has 18 residues. Trimming at V came to 2 bases and at J to 5 bases, leaving 7 bases not matched to a gene. Germline CDR1 is SGHTA and CDR2 is FQGTGA. CDR3 protein: CASSLGGTSGRLDNEQFF. CDR3 sequence (DNA): TGTGCCAGCAGCTTAGGAGGGACTAGCGGGAGGCTAGACAATGAGCAGTTCTTC.

This clonotype was found a few times. The chain combines TRBV11-2 with TRBJ2-3, with TRBD2 matching over 9 bases. The CDR3 has 16 amino acids. J lost 2 bases, V lost 1 base, and 4 bases had no gene match. The germline V gene encodes CDR1 SGHAT and CDR2 FQNNGV. The DNA of the CDR3 is TGTGCCAGCAGCTTAGGCAGCGGGGGGTACACAGATACGCAGTATTTT. Translating it yields CASSLGSGGYTDTQYF.

This clonotype occurred a few times. V gene TRBV10-3 combines with J gene TRBJ1-2; the match to TRBD1 covers 7 bases. CDR3 length: 13 amino acids. Germline V gives CDR1 ENHRY, CDR2 SYGVKD. Germline trimming cut 7 bases from V and 4 bases from J; bases unmatched to any gene: 6. The CDR3 sequence is CAITDRVGYGYTF. The CDR3 nucleotides read TGTGCCATCACAGACAGGGTGGGCTATGGCTACACCTTC.

The rearrangement uses TRBV5-1 and TRBJ2-2; D possibly corresponds to TRBD1 (5 bases). The CDR3 extends over 21 amino acids. The germline gives CDR1 SGHRS, CDR2 YFSETQ. With 3 bases removed from V and 0 bases from J, the gap between germline ends came to 27 bases. As DNA, the CDR3 is TGCGCCAGCAGCTGGGGCCCCTCTCCTCTGACTTACGCCACGAACACCGGGGAGCTGTTTTTT. Encoded protein: CASSWGPSPLTYATNTGELFF.

This clonotype appeared many times. The rearrangement links TRBV12-3 or TRBV12-4 to TRBJ2-7; 7 bases are a match to TRBD1. V was clipped by 3 bases and J by 7 bases; unmatched bases: 3. The CDR3 spans 12 residues. CDR3 nucleotide sequence: TGTGCCAGCAGTTTGCGGACAGGAGAGCAGTACTTC. Its translation is CASSLRTGEQYF.

This clonotype was seen at least ten times. V usage is TRBV12-3 or TRBV12-4 and J usage is TRBJ2-3, with D maybe TRBD2 (5 bases). The V end lost 8 bases, the J end lost 5 bases, and 8 bases lay between the germline ends. The CDR3 covers 11 residues. CDR3 nucleotides: TGTGCCAGCCGTCGGGGAGATACGCAGTATTTT. Its translation: CASRRGDTQYF.

In this sample, this clonotype turned up a few times. This chain connects TRBV9 to TRBJ2-3, with TRBD2 matching over 7 bases. This CDR3 contains 16 residues. V dropped 3 bases and J dropped 1; count of bases not matched to a gene: 8. Germline loops: CDR1 SGDLS, CDR2 YYNGEE. The CDR3 DNA follows: TGTGCCAGCAGCGATCTCCGGGACTACGGCACAGATACGCAGTATTTT. Translating it yields CASSDLRDYGTDTQYF.

This rearrangement joins TRBV20-1 to TRBJ2-7; 11 positions match TRBD2. From germline, CDR1 is DFQATT and CDR2 SNEGSKA (reference sequence). The trim removed 0 bases at V and 2 bases at J, leaving 6 bases unmatched. The CDR3 is 16 residues long. CDR3 residues: CSARDVTSGIPYEQYF. CDR3 bases: TGCAGTGCTAGAGATGTGACTAGCGGGATCCCCTACGAGCAGTACTTC.

This clonotype has just a few counts. The chain recombines TRBV15 with TRBJ2-5; D gene unclear. CDR1 is LNHNV and CDR2 is YYDKDF in the germline V gene (reference sequence). The CDR3 covers 15 residues. Trimming took 2 bases from V and 5 from J, leaving 15 bases between them. For the CDR3, the DNA is TGTGCCACCAGCAGATATACGGATTTCGGGGAGACCCAGTACTTC. Its translation: CATSRYTDFGETQYF.

This clonotype has more than one count but fewer than ten. The V gene is TRBV5-1, the J gene TRBJ2-2; D could derive from TRBD1 or TRBD2 (5 bases each). The V gene lost 4 bases and the J gene lost 5 bases, with 15 bases spanning the gap. The germline V gene has CDR1 SGHRS and CDR2 YFSETQ. The length of the CDR3 is 15 residues. CDR3 DNA: TGCGCCAGCAGCGGCCGGGGACCAGGGACCGGGGAGCTGTTTTTT. Amino acid sequence: CASSGRGPGTGELFF.

This clonotype came up a few times. The V and J genes are TRBV20-1 and TRBJ2-3; no firm D call. V gave up 1 base and J gave up 6 bases, with 11 bases separating them. CDR1 and CDR2 from the germline V gene are DFQATT and SNEGSKA (reference sequence). CDR3 length: 13 amino acids. CDR3 region: CSARAGPADTQYF. CDR3 bases: TGCAGTGCTAGAGCCGGACCCGCGGATACGCAGTATTTT.

The rearrangement joins TRBV7-3 to TRBJ1-6, with D possibly being TRBD1 (6 bases). Germline CDR1 is SGHTA and CDR2 is FQGTGA. This CDR3 contains 14 residues. Trimming removed 5 bases from V and 5 bases from J, with 10 bases in between. The CDR3 protein is CASSQGRNNSPLHF. DNA of the CDR3: TGTGCCAGCAGCCAGGGGAGAAATAATTCACCCCTCCACTTT.

This clonotype was counted at least ten times. This CDR3 is CASGGGNTEAFF. The CDR3 DNA sequence: TGCGCCAGCGGTGGTGGGAACACTGAAGCTTTCTTT. The genes are TRBV4-3 and TRBJ1-1; D ambiguous. Trimming took off 8 bases at V and 1 base at J, with 8 bases between the two ends. The germline gives CDR1 LGHNA, CDR2 YSLEER. The CDR3 has 12 residues.

V gene TRBV7-2 combines with J gene TRBJ2-7; TRBD2 matches 7 bases. The CDR3 is 14 residues long. V was pared by 4 bases and J by 0 bases, with 3 bases of the junction left unmatched. The germline gives CDR1 SGHTA, CDR2 FQGNSA. CDR3 coding DNA: TGTGCCAGCAGCTCCCCTAGCGGCTCCTACGAGCAGTACTTC. Its protein product is CASSSPSGSYEQYF.

Here the CDR3 reads CASSQLRRYGYTF. The CDR3 coding sequence is TGTGCCAGCAGTCAACTACGACGATATGGCTACACCTTC. This sequence joins TRBV7-3 and TRBJ1-2; D is ambiguous. Germline V gene sequence: CDR1 SGHTA, CDR2 FQGTGA. The CDR3 spans 13 residues. Trimming left V 6 bases short and J 5 bases short, with 13 bases between.

The CDR3 reads CASSFRHGLAGGGNEQFF. CDR3 bases: TGTGCCAGCAGCTTTAGGCACGGACTAGCGGGAGGTGGGAATGAGCAGTTCTTC. The chain links TRBV3-1 to TRBJ2-1; TRBD2 matches at 14 bases. This CDR3 contains 18 residues. Per the germline V gene, CDR1 is LGHDT and CDR2 is YNNKEL (reference sequence). The junction had 13 bases not matched to a gene; V was cut back by 5 bases and J by 7 bases.

The genes are TRBV6-1 and TRBJ2-7; 12 bases map to TRBD1. With 7 bases clipped from V and 3 bases from J, the junction kept 10 bases outside the gene matches. Germline lookup yields CDR1 MNHNS and CDR2 SASEGT. This CDR3 comprises 16 residues. In DNA form, the CDR3 reads TGTGCCAGCACCCCCCCGGGACAGGGGGCTTTCTACGAGCAGTACTTC. It translates to CASTPPGQGAFYEQYF.

The V and J genes are TRBV6-2 or TRBV6-3 and TRBJ2-3; 8 bases match TRBD2. The V gene's germline CDR1 is MNHEY and CDR2 SVGEGT. V gave up 6 bases and J gave up 4 bases; unmatched junction bases: 3. The CDR3 consists of 13 residues. The CDR3 reads CASRGLGADTQYF. In DNA, the CDR3 is TGTGCCAGCAGGGGACTAGGGGCAGATACGCAGTATTTT.

The rearrangement uses TRBV21-1 and TRBJ2-7; the table's D gene call, TRBD2, was not cross checked with the DNA. TRBV21-1 has pseudogene status. The CDR3 runs 17 residues. This chain's CDR3 is CASSRPSSWRGTYEQYF. CDR3 in DNA: TGTGCCAGCAGCAGACCCTCCTCTTGGCGGGGGACCTACGAGCAGTACTTC.

This clonotype was counted ten times or more. The J gene is TRBJ2-7, the V gene TRBV12-3 or TRBV12-4; perhaps TRBD2 as D (5 bases). This CDR3 is built from 14 residues. V was cut by 3 bases and J by 2 bases, with 11 bases left in between. CDR3 in amino acids: CASSLEAGPYEQYF. In nucleotides, the CDR3 is TGTGCCAGCAGTTTGGAGGCCGGACCCTACGAGCAGTACTTC.

The genes are TRBV5-1 and TRBJ1-1, with a possible D match to TRBD1 (5 bases). CDR1 is SGHRS and CDR2 is YFSETQ in the germline V gene. CDR3 length equals 17 residues. Between the trimmed V and J ends, which lost 2 bases and 0 bases, there was a span of 17 bases. DNA for the CDR3: TGCGCCAGCAGCTTTAATGGGCGGGGGAAAATGAACACTGAAGCTTTCTTT. As protein: CASSFNGRGKMNTEAFF.

The chain has TRBV10-3 and TRBJ1-1; perhaps TRBD1 as D (5 bases). Germline V CDR1 and CDR2: ENHRY, SYGVKD. V was cut by 4 bases and J by 2 bases, with 11 bases left in between. CDR3 length: 14 residues. The CDR3 nucleotides are TGTGCCATCAGTGCGACTGGGGCTAACACTGAAGCTTTCTTT. Translating it yields CAISATGANTEAFF.